Listed below are T cell receptor beta chains from one sample, sequenced in a study of tumor-infiltrating lymphocytes in primary liver carcinoma. TCRdb recomputed calls from the multiplex PCR reads with MiXCR, one row per CDR3 protein. The sample yields 90,000 to 150,000 distinct CDR3 sequences, around 70% seen once. The material sequenced was tumor-adjacent normal liver tissue. The receptors were gathered from a woman in her fifties or sixties with primary liver carcinoma and hepatitis B virus infection. CDR3s include the opening cysteine and the closing phenylalanine or tryptophan. The D gene is left open where the match is weak. Clone size is shown for a subset of rows, as once, few, many or a class of expanded clone.

CDR3nt: TGTGCCAGCAGCACCCCCCAGGCAGATTACACCGGGGAGCTGTTTTTT; CDR3aa: CASSTPQADYTGELFF; d_gene: NA; abundance: NA; j_gene: TRBJ2-2; v_gene: TRBV5-6
CDR3nt: TGTGCCAGCAATTTAACTATGGGATACAATGAGCAGTTCTTC; CDR3aa: CASNLTMGYNEQFF; d_gene: NA; abundance: NA; j_gene: TRBJ2-1; v_gene: TRBV12-3/TRBV12-4
CDR3nt: TGTACCACCCAGGGCATTCTAGCCAAAAACATTCAGTACTTC; CDR3aa: CTTQGILAKNIQYF; d_gene: NA; abundance: NA; j_gene: TRBJ2-4; v_gene: TRBV6-2/TRBV6-3
CDR3nt: TGTGCCAGCAGTTACTGGGGGGGGCTAGAGTACGAGCAGTACTTC; CDR3aa: CASSYWGGLEYEQYF; d_gene: NA; abundance: many; j_gene: TRBJ2-7; v_gene: TRBV6-6
CDR3nt: TGTGCCGGCAGCCCTAATCTCGGGGATACTCAGCATTTT; CDR3aa: CAGSPNLGDTQHF; d_gene: NA; abundance: NA; j_gene: TRBJ1-5; v_gene: TRBV11-2
CDR3nt: TGTACCAGCAGCTTAGAGAGGAGTCTCCTCAATGAGCAGTTCTTT; CDR3aa: CTSSLERSLLNEQFF; d_gene: NA; abundance: NA; j_gene: TRBJ2-1; v_gene: TRBV11-2
CDR3nt: TGTCCCATCAGTGATGCCGGTTCGACTAATGAAAATCTGTTTTTT; CDR3aa: CPISDAGSTNENLFF; d_gene: NA; abundance: NA; j_gene: TRBJ1-4; v_gene: TRBV10-3
CDR3nt: TGTGCCAGCAGCTTGCGGGGACAGGGGACTCCATACGATGAGCAGTTCTTC; CDR3aa: CASSLRGQGTPYDEQFF; d_gene: TRBD1; abundance: NA; j_gene: TRBJ2-1; v_gene: TRBV5-4
CDR3nt: TGTGCCAGCAGCTACGCGACTAGCGGAGACTACAATGTGCAATTCTTC; CDR3aa: CASSYATSGDYNVQFF; d_gene: TRBD2; abundance: few; j_gene: TRBJ2-1; v_gene: TRBV6-2/TRBV6-3
CDR3nt: TGCGCCAGCAGCCAAGAAAACATGGGCTATGGCTACACCTTC; CDR3aa: CASSQENMGYGYTF; d_gene: NA; abundance: NA; j_gene: TRBJ1-2; v_gene: TRBV4-1
CDR3nt: TGCGCCAGCAGCTTGACCGTAAACACCGGGGAGCTGTTTTTT; CDR3aa: CASSLTVNTGELFF; d_gene: NA; abundance: many; j_gene: TRBJ2-2; v_gene: TRBV5-1
CDR3nt: NA; CDR3aa: CASSFGRGSYNEEFF; d_gene: NA; abundance: NA; j_gene: TRBJ2-1; v_gene: TRBV11-2
CDR3nt: TGTGCCTGCAACTCCCGGGGGGCGCGGACCATGGGCAATGAGCAGTCCTTC; CDR3aa: CACNSRGARTMGNEQSF; d_gene: NA; abundance: NA; j_gene: TRBJ2-1; v_gene: TRBV11-3
CDR3nt: TGTGCCAGCGGCTCCCGGGGGACGCGGACCATGGGCTATGAGCAGTTCTTC; CDR3aa: CASGSRGTRTMGYEQFF; d_gene: NA; abundance: NA; j_gene: TRBJ2-1; v_gene: TRBV11-3
CDR3nt: TGTGCCAGCGGCCAATTGTCCCCCCCAGGTCTGGACAGGGGGCTCAACAATGAGCAGTTCTTC; CDR3aa: CASGQLSPPGLDRGLNNEQFF; d_gene: TRBD1; abundance: NA; j_gene: TRBJ2-1; v_gene: TRBV16
CDR3nt: TGCAGCGTCCCACGACAGGGGGCGCTCTCAGATACGCAGTATTTT; CDR3aa: CSVPRQGALSDTQYF; d_gene: TRBD1; abundance: NA; j_gene: TRBJ2-3; v_gene: TRBV29-1
CDR3nt: TGCGCCAGCAGCCTATCTACCACCCCCCGCGGGGAGCTGTTTTTT; CDR3aa: CASSLSTTPRGELFF; d_gene: NA; abundance: NA; j_gene: TRBJ2-2; v_gene: TRBV4-1